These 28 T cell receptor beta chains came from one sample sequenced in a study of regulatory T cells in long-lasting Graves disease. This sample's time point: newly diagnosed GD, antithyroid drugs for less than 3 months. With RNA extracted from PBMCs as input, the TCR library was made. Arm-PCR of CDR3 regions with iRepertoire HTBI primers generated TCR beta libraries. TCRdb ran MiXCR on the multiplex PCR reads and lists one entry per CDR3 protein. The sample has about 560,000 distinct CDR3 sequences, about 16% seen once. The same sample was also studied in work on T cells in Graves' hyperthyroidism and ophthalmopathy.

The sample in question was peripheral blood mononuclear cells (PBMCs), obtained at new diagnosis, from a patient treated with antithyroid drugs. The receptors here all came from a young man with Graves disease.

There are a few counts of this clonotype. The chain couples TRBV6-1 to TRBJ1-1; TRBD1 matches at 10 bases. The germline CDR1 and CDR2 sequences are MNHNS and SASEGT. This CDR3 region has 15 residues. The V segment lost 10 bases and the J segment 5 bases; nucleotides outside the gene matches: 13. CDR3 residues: CATVLTGGLLTEAFF. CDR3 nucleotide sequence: TGTGCCACGGTGCTGACAGGGGGCTTGTTGACTGAAGCTTTCTTT.

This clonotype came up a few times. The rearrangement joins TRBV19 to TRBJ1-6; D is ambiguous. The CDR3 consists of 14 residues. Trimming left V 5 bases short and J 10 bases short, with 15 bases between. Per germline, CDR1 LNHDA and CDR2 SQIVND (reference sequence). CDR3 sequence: CASSGEGQRSPLHF. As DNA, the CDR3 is TGTGCCAGTAGTGGCGAGGGCCAGAGATCACCCCTCCACTTT.

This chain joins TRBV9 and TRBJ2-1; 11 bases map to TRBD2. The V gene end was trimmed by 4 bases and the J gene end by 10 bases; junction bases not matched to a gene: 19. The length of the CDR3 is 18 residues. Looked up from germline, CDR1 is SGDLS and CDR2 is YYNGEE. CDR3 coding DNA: TGTGCCAGCAGCCTCGGGACTAGCGGTCGAGCTGAACACTACGAGCAGTTCTTC. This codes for CASSLGTSGRAEHYEQFF.

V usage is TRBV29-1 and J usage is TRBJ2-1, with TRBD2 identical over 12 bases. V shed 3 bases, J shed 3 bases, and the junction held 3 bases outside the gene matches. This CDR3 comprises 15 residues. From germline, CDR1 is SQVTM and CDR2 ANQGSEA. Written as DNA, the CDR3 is TGCAGCGTTGAGACTAGCGGGAGATACTACAATGAGCAGTTCTTC. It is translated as CSVETSGRYYNEQFF.

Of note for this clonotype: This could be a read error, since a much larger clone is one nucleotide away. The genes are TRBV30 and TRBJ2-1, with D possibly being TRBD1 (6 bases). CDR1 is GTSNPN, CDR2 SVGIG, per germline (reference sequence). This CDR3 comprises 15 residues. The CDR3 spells CAWSLGGQPYNKQFF. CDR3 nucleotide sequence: TGTGCCTGGAGCCTAGGGGGACAACCCTACAATAAGCAGTTCTTC.

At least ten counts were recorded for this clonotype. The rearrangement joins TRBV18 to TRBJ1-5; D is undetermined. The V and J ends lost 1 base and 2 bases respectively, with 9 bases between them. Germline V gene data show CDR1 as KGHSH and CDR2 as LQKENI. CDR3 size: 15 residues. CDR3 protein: CASSPQGGRNQPQHF. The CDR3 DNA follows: TGTGCCAGCTCACCACAGGGAGGGCGCAATCAGCCCCAGCATTTT.

CDR3: CASSVDGSSLYEQYF. The CDR3 coding sequence is TGTGCCAGCAGCGTAGACGGGTCATCACTTTACGAGCAGTACTTC. The chain recombines TRBV9 with TRBJ2-7; D is undetermined. V lost 0 bases, J lost 4 bases, and 14 bases lay in between. Germline V gene data show CDR1 as SGDLS and CDR2 as YYNGEE. The CDR3 contains 15 residues.

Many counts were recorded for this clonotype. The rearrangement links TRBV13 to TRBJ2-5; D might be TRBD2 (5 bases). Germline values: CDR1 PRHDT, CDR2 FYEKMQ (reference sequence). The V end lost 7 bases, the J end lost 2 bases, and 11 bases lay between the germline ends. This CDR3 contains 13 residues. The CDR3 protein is CASTTSGQETQYF. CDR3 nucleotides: TGTGCCAGCACAACCTCGGGGCAAGAGACCCAGTACTTC.

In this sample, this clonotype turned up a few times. The CDR3 DNA reads as TGTGCCAGCGGTAGGCGCGGGAGAGACTACGAGCAGTACTTC. Amino acids: CASGRRGRDYEQYF. The chain joins TRBV25-1 to TRBJ2-7; TRBD2 matches 7 bases. The junction had 10 bases not matched to a gene; V was cut back by 8 bases and J by 3 bases. There are 14 residues in the CDR3. The germline CDR1 and CDR2 sequences are MGHDK and SYGVNS.

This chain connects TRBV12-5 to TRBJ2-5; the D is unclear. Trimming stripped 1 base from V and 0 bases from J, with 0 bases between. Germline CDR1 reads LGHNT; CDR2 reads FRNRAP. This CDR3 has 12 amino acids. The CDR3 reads CASGLDQETQYF. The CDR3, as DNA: TGTGCTAGTGGTTTGGACCAAGAGACCCAGTACTTC.

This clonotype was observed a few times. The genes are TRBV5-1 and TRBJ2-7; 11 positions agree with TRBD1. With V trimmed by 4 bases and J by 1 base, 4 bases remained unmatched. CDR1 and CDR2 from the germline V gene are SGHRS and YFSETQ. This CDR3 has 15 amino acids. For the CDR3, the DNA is TGCGCCAGCAGCGCCGGGACAGGGGGGTCCTACGAGCAGTACTTC. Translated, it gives CASSAGTGGSYEQYF.

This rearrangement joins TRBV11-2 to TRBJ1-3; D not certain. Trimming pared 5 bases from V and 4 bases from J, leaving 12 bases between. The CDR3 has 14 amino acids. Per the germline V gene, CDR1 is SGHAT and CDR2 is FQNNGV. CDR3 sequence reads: CASSPTWRGNTIYF. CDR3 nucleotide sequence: TGTGCCAGCAGCCCGACGTGGCGGGGAAACACCATATATTTT.

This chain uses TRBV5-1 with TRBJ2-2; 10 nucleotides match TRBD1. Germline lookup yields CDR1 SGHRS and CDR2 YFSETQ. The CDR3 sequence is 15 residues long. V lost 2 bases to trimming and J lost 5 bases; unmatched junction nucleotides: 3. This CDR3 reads CASSLDRGPTGELFF. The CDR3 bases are TGCGCCAGCAGCTTAGACAGGGGGCCAACCGGGGAGCTGTTTTTT.

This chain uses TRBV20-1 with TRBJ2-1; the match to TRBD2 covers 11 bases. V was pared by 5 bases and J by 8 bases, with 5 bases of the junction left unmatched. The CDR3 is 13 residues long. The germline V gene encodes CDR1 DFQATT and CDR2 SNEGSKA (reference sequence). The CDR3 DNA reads TGCAGTGCTCCAGGGACTAGCGGAGATGAGCAGTTCTTC. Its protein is CSAPGTSGDEQFF.

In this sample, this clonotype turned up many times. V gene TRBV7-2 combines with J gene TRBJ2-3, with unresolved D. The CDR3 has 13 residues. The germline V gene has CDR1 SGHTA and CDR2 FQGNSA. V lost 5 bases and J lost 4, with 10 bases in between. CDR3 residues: CASSPVAADTQYF. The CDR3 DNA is TGTGCCAGCAGCCCTGTAGCAGCAGATACGCAGTATTTT.

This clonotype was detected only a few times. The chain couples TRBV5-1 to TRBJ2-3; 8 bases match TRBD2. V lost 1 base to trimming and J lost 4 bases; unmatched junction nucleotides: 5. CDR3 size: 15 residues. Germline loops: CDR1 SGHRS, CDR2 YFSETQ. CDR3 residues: CASSLPREAADTQYF. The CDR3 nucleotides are TGCGCCAGCAGCTTGCCGCGGGAGGCCGCAGATACGCAGTATTTT.

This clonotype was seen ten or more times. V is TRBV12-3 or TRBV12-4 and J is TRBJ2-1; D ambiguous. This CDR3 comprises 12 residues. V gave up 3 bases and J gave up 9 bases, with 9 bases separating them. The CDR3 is CASSLPGPEQFF. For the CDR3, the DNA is TGTGCCAGCAGTTTGCCCGGACCTGAGCAGTTCTTC.

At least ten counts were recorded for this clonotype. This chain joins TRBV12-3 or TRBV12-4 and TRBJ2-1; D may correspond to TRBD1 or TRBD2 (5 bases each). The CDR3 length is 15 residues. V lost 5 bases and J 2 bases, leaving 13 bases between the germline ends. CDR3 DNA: TGTGCCAGCAGTCCCGCCCGGGGCACCTACAATGAGCAGTTCTTC. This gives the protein CASSPARGTYNEQFF.

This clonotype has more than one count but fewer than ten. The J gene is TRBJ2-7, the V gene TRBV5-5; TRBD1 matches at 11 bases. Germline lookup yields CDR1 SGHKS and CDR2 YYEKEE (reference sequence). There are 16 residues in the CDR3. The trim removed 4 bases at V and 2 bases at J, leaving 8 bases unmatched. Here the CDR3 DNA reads TGTGCCAGCAGCCTGGATCCGGGACAGGGGGCCTACGAGCAGTACTTC. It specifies CASSLDPGQGAYEQYF.

CDR3 bases: TGCGCCAGCAGCTTGGGGACAGGGAATCCGAACACTGAAGCTTTCTTT. It is translated as CASSLGTGNPNTEAFF. The chain employs TRBV5-1 and TRBJ1-1; TRBD1 aligns across 8 bases. Germline V gene sequence: CDR1 SGHRS, CDR2 YFSETQ. V dropped 0 bases and J dropped 1; count of bases not matched to a gene: 5. The CDR3 consists of 16 residues.

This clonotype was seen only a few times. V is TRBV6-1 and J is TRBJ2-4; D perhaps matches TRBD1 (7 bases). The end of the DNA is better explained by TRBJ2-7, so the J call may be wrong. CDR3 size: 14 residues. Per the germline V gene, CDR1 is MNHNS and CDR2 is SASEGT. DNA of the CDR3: TGTGCCAGCAGTGATGCGGGACAGTTCTACGAGCAGTACTTC. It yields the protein CASSDAGQFYEQYF.

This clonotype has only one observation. The CDR3 DNA sequence: TGCGCCAGCCAGCAACAGGGATCCCCCGGGGAGCTGTTTTTT. It codes for CASQQQGSPGELFF. This chain joins TRBV5-1 and TRBJ2-2; maybe TRBD1 (6 bases). V lost 7 bases to trimming and J lost 6 bases, with 16 bases between them. Germline CDR1 reads SGHRS; CDR2 reads YFSETQ. The length of the CDR3 is 14 residues.

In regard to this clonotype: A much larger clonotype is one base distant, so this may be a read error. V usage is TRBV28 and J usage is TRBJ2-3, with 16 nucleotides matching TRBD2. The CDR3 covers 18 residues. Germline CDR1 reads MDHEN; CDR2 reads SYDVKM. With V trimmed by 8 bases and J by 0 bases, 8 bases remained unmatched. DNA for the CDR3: TGTGCCAGCGGCCCGGGACTAGCGGGAGGGATTAGCACAGATACGCAGTATTTT. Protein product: CASGPGLAGGISTDTQYF. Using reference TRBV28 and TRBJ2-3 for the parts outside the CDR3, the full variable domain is DVKVTQSSRYLVKRTGEKVFLECVQDMDHENMFWYRQDPGLGLRLIYFSYDVKMKEKGDIPEGYSVSREKKERFSLILESASTNQTSMYLCASGPGLAGGISTDTQYFGPGTRLTVL.

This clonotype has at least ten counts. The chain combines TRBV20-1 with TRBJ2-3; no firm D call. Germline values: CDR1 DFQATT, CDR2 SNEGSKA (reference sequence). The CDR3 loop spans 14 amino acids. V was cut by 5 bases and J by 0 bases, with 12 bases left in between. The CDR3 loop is CSAGDSISTDTQYF. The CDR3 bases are TGCAGTGCTGGGGATTCGATTAGCACAGATACGCAGTATTTT.

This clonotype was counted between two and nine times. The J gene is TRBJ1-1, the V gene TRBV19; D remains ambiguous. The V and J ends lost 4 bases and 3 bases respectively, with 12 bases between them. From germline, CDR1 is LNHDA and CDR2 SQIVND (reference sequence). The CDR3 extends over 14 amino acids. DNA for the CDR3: TGTGCCAGTAGTAACTACGCGGTGTACACTGAAGCTTTCTTT. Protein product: CASSNYAVYTEAFF.

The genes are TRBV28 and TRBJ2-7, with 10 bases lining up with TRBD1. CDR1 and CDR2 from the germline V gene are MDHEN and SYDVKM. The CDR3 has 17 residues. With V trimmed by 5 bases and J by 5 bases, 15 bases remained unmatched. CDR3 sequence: CASSPSPGQGVRHEQYF. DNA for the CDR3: TGTGCCAGCAGTCCAAGCCCAGGACAGGGGGTCCGACACGAGCAGTACTTC.

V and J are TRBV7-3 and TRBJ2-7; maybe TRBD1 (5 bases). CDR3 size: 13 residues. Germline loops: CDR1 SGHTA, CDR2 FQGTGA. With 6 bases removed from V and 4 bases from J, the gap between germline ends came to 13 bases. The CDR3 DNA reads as TGTGCCAGCAGTTTCTATCAGGGTTACGAGCAGTACTTC. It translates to CASSFYQGYEQYF. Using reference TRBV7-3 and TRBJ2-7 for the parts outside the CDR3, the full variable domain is GAGVSQTPSNKVTEKGKYVELRCDPISGHTALYWYRQSLGQGPEFLIYFQGTGAADDSGLPNDRFFAVRPEGSVSTLKIQRTERGDSAVYLCASSFYQGYEQYFGPGTRLTVT.

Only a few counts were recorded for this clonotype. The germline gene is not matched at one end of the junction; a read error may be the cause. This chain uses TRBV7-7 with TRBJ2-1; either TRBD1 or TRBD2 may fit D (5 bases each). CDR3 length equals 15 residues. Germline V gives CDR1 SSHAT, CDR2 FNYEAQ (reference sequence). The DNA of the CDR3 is TGTGCTAGCAGCTTACGTGGGGGTGTATACAATGAGCAGTTCTTC. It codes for CASSLRGGVYNEQFF.